The 11 T cell receptor beta chains listed next were all sequenced from one sample in a study of cytomegalovirus exposure and HLA in healthy donors. The PCR was carried out with 60 Vbeta primers and 13 Jbeta primers. The repertoire was sequenced with immunoSEQ multiplex PCR; TCRdb's copy has only in-frame clones and lacks some. The sample contains about 180,000 clones, about four fifths of which appear only once. Material for sequencing was PBMCs. These receptors came from a girl aged 5-17 years in good health and CMV-seropositive.

This clone was seen only once. The CDR3 DNA reads as TGTGCCAGCAGGGGGGGGAATAGCAATCAGCCCCAGCATTTT. It yields the protein CASRGGNSNQPQHF. J is TRBJ1-5 and V is TRBV6-5; D is perhaps TRBD1 (5 bases). CDR3 length equals 14 residues. Germline values: CDR1 MNHEY, CDR2 SVGAGI. V was pared by 6 bases and J by 0 bases, with 9 bases between.

This clone was detected a few times. The rearrangement uses TRBV10-3 and TRBJ1-1, with a tentative D call TRBD1 (5 bases). The CDR3 contains 14 residues. The germline gives CDR1 ENHRY, CDR2 SYGVKD. Trimming removed 3 bases at V and 4 bases at J, with 12 bases between. CDR3 nucleotide sequence: TGTGCCATCAGTGACCCACAGGTGAGCACTGAAGCTTTCTTT. This encodes CAISDPQVSTEAFF.

This chain connects TRBV9 to TRBJ1-1, with unresolved D. The ends were cut back, 4 bases at V and 4 bases at J, with 11 bases in the middle. CDR3 length: 13 residues. The germline CDR1 and CDR2 sequences are SGDLS and YYNGEE. CDR3 in DNA: TGTGCCAGCAGCAATGGAGGAAGCACTGAAGCTTTCTTT. It codes for CASSNGGSTEAFF.

V usage is TRBV14 and J usage is TRBJ2-7; unclear D gene. From germline, CDR1 is SGHDN and CDR2 FVKESK. CDR3 length: 13 residues. Trimming removed 1 base from V and 6 bases from J, with 10 bases in between. CDR3 nucleotides: TGTGCCAGCAGCCAAGTTCGGTTTAGCGAGCAGTACTTC. Protein product: CASSQVRFSEQYF.

The J gene is TRBJ1-1, the V gene TRBV6-1; 8 bases line up with TRBD1. The germline V gene has CDR1 MNHNS and CDR2 SASEGT. The CDR3 is made up of 14 amino acids. The V gene end was trimmed by 3 bases and the J gene end by 5 bases; junction bases not matched to a gene: 5. The CDR3 DNA is TGTGCCAGCAGTGATAGACAGGGGCTGACTGAAGCTTTCTTT. Its protein is CASSDRQGLTEAFF.

V and J are TRBV5-4 and TRBJ2-7; 9 bases align to TRBD1. CDR3 length: 15 amino acids. V lost 3 bases and J lost 4; bases outside the gene matches: 8. Germline V gene lookup returns CDR1 SGHNT and CDR2 YYREEE (reference sequence). CDR3 in DNA: TGTGCCAGCAGCTCCCGGGACAGGGCACGGTACGAGCAGTACTTC. This sequence encodes CASSSRDRARYEQYF.

This chain uses TRBV5-6 with TRBJ1-1; tentative D call: TRBD1 (6 bases). V was pared by 4 bases and J by 0 bases, with 19 bases between. This CDR3 has 17 amino acids. Germline lookup yields CDR1 SGHDT and CDR2 YYEEEE. The CDR3 nucleotides read TGTGCCAGCAGCCGAACCACCGGGGGGCGGATGAACACTGAAGCTTTCTTT. Its protein is CASSRTTGGRMNTEAFF.

The chain carries TRBV19 and TRBJ1-2, with TRBD1 as a possible D gene (5 bases). The germline V gene encodes CDR1 LNHDA and CDR2 SQIVND (reference sequence). This CDR3 has 15 residues. V was clipped by 7 bases and J by 4 bases, with 19 bases between them. CDR3 nucleotide sequence: TGTGCCAGTACGCTGACAGCGAAGTTCTTCTATGGCTACACCTTC. Protein sequence: CASTLTAKFFYGYTF.

This chain uses TRBV10-3 with TRBJ1-2; 7 bases are shared with TRBD1. Germline V gene lookup returns CDR1 ENHRY and CDR2 SYGVKD. The CDR3 is 15 residues long. The V and J ends lost 6 bases and 2 bases, in that order; junction bases with no gene match: 9. CDR3 region: CAIRFTTGPNYGYTF. The CDR3 coding sequence is TGTGCCATCAGATTTACGACAGGGCCAAACTATGGCTACACCTTC.

This rearrangement joins TRBV5-1 to TRBJ1-1; maybe TRBD1 (6 bases). CDR1 SGHRS and CDR2 YFSETQ come from the germline V gene. V dropped 4 bases and J dropped 5 bases, with 12 bases sitting between them. The CDR3 totals 13 residues. CDR3 loop: CASSPEGGTEAFF. CDR3 DNA: TGCGCCAGCAGCCCTGAGGGGGGGACTGAAGCTTTCTTT. The whole variable domain, remainder taken from reference TRBV5-1 and TRBJ1-1, is KAGVTQTPRYLIKTRGQQVTLSCSPISGHRSVSWYQQTPGQGLQFLFEYFSETQRNKGNFPGRFSGRQFSNSRSEMNVSTLELGDSALYLCASSPEGGTEAFFGQGTRLTVV.

The rearrangement links TRBV19 to TRBJ1-6; TRBD1 aligns across 10 bases. The CDR3 consists of 16 residues. V lost 7 bases to trimming and J lost 7 bases; unmatched junction nucleotides: 10. Germline V gene lookup returns CDR1 LNHDA and CDR2 SQIVND (reference sequence). The CDR3 sequence: CASTGRDRGMNSPLHF. The CDR3 nucleotides are TGTGCCAGTACTGGTAGGGACAGGGGAATGAATTCACCCCTCCACTTT.